This T cell receptor (beta chain) was recorded in a study of CD8+ T cells in alopecia areata. In the study overall: Administration of oral tofacitinib to treated patients was at 5 to 10 mg twice daily. The study gave tofacitinib for 6 to 18 months, then 6 months off drug. Points from the study as a whole: Across lesional scalp, and particularly alopecia totalis/universalis, clonality surpassed that of normal scalp.

The CDR3 runs to 15 residues. Germline CDR1 and CDR2: SGHVS and FQNEAQ. Deletions cut 5 bases from V and 6 bases from J, with 20 bases between. Peripheral blood and lesional scalp punch biopsies came from alopecia areata patients. RNA, once extracted, was reverse transcribed into cDNA for use as the sequencing template. Sequencing used immunoSEQ multiplex PCR; TCRdb keeps in-frame clones, though not all of them. Of about 130,000 clones listed, about 49% were seen once; the top ten hold roughly a sixth. Comment on this clone: The antigen is undetermined.

The receptor comes from a human donor with alopecia areata. Sequencing used CD8+ T cells sorted from blood, obtained at week 0. The V gene is TRBV7-8, the J gene TRBJ2-7; the D call may be TRBD1 or TRBD2 (5 bases each). DNA of the CDR3: TGTGCCAGCAGCCCACGGGACCCTCTGTCGTCCGAGCAGTACTTC. Translation: CASSPRDPLSSEQYF.